These 9 T cell receptor beta chains originate from one sample sequenced in a study of T cell responses to AZD1222 COVID-19 vaccine. Generated by immunoSEQ multiplex PCR, the TCRdb table keeps only in-frame clones and is missing some. There are approximately 74,000 clones in the sample; approximately 90% occur only once, and under 3% lies in the top ten. This material consisted of peripheral blood, taken on day 0 of AZD1222 vaccination. The receptors shown here come from an adult in good health.

The chain is built from TRBV27 and TRBJ1-1; possible D gene TRBD1, 6 bases. The germline CDR1 and CDR2 sequences are MNHEY and SMNVEV (reference sequence). V was clipped by 6 bases and J by 1 base, with 9 bases between them. The CDR3 has 13 residues. DNA of the CDR3: TGTGCCAGCAGCTACAGGGCGAACACTGAAGCTTTCTTT. It yields the protein CASSYRANTEAFF.

V and J are TRBV7-5 and TRBJ2-1; no DNA check was done on the table's D call, TRBD1. TRBV7-5 counts as a pseudogene. The CDR3 length is 15 residues. The CDR3 DNA reads TGTGCCGGCGTTGGGGCCCCAACCCGATTCAATGAGCAGTTCTTC. Amino acids: CAGVGAPTRFNEQFF.

This clone was seen a single time. V and J are TRBV21-1 and TRBJ1-2; the table calls TRBD1, which could not be checked here. TRBV21-1 is labeled a pseudogene. This CDR3 is built from 13 residues. The CDR3 nucleotides read TGTGCCAGCAGCCAAAGGGACAGCTATGGCTACACCTTC. This codes for CASSQRDSYGYTF.

V gene TRBV11-2 combines with J gene TRBJ2-7; D call uncertain. The V end lost 4 bases, the J end lost 1 base, and 14 bases lay between the germline ends. The CDR3 is 15 residues long. Germline-derived CDR1 and CDR2 are SGHAT and FQNNGV. CDR3 residues: CASSWDGHTSYEQYF. CDR3 nucleotide sequence: TGTGCCAGCAGCTGGGATGGCCACACTTCCTACGAGCAGTACTTC.

This chain uses TRBV5-6 with TRBJ1-1; 8 bases fit TRBD1. There are 14 residues in the CDR3. Germline values: CDR1 SGHDT, CDR2 YYEEEE. The V and J ends lost 3 bases and 5 bases, in that order; junction bases with no gene match: 6. CDR3 in DNA: TGTGCCAGCAGCTCATGGACAGGGAGAACTGAAGCTTTCTTT. Encoded protein: CASSSWTGRTEAFF.

The chain carries TRBV29-1 and TRBJ2-5, with D maybe TRBD2 (6 bases). The CDR3 is made up of 13 amino acids. Germline CDR1 and CDR2: SQVTM and ANQGSEA. Trimming took 8 bases from V and 2 from J, leaving 15 bases between them. The CDR3 nucleotides are TGCAGCTCCCGGGAGCACCCACAAGAGACCCAGTACTTC. Its translation is CSSREHPQETQYF.

The rearrangement uses TRBV5-1 and TRBJ2-1; D gene ambiguous. CDR3 length: 12 amino acids. The V end lost 0 bases, the J end lost 6 bases, and 4 bases lay between the germline ends. Germline-derived CDR1 and CDR2 are SGHRS and YFSETQ. In nucleotides, the CDR3 is TGCGCCAGCAGCTTGGTCGTCAATGAGCAGTTCTTC. Encoded protein: CASSLVVNEQFF.

The chain has TRBV3-1 (or the pseudogene TRBV3-2) and TRBJ1-2; no reliable D call. The CDR3 sequence is 12 residues long. Between the trimmed V and J ends, which lost 3 bases and 0 bases, there was a span of 2 bases. Germline CDR1 reads LGHDT; CDR2 reads YNNKEL (reference sequence). The CDR3 is CASSQSNYGYTF. The CDR3 coding sequence is TGTGCCAGCAGCCAGTCTAACTATGGCTACACCTTC.

The chain recombines TRBV5-1 with TRBJ1-1, with 12 bases lining up with TRBD1. The V segment lost 0 bases and the J segment 4 bases; nucleotides outside the gene matches: 7. CDR1 SGHRS and CDR2 YFSETQ come from the germline V gene. The CDR3 length is 17 residues. The CDR3 loop reads CASSLAGTGGGGTEAFF. The CDR3 DNA reads as TGCGCCAGCAGCTTGGCAGGGACAGGGGGCGGTGGCACTGAAGCTTTCTTT.